Following are 14 T cell receptor beta chains from one sample sequenced in a study of T cell responses to AZD1222 COVID-19 vaccine. Some clones are missing from TCRdb's copy, which holds only in-frame ones; the method was immunoSEQ multiplex PCR. The sample contains 100,000 to 150,000 clones, 85% to 90% of which appear only once. The sequencing used peripheral blood, collected on day 0 of AZD1222 vaccination. The source of these receptors is an adult in good health.

The rearrangement links TRBV10-1 to TRBJ1-1; 8 nucleotides agree with TRBD1. The CDR3 contains 16 residues. Trimming cost V 1 base and J 6 bases; bases outside gene matches: 10. Germline V gives CDR1 WNHNN, CDR2 SYGVQD (reference sequence). The CDR3 region is CASSEFNPGTGAEAFF. CDR3 coding DNA: TGCGCCAGCAGTGAGTTTAATCCCGGGACAGGCGCTGAAGCTTTCTTT.

V usage is TRBV15 and J usage is TRBJ1-1, with D uncertain. The CDR3 sequence is 16 residues long. The germline V gene encodes CDR1 LNHNV and CDR2 YYDKDF (reference sequence). The V gene lost 0 bases and the J gene lost 1 base, with 12 bases spanning the gap. CDR3 protein: CATSRDFRTGNTEAFF. In nucleotides, the CDR3 is TGTGCCACCAGCAGAGATTTTCGGACTGGGAACACTGAAGCTTTCTTT.

The chain is built from TRBV7-2 and TRBJ2-6, with TRBD1 identical over 7 bases. The V gene's germline CDR1 is SGHTA and CDR2 FQGNSA. CDR3 length: 14 residues. The trim removed 6 bases at V and 4 bases at J, leaving 3 bases unmatched. This chain's CDR3 is CASRRGPGANVLTF. The DNA for the CDR3 is TGTGCCAGCAGGAGGGGGCCGGGGGCCAACGTCCTGACTTTC.

This clone has just a few counts. This rearrangement joins TRBV2 to TRBJ1-2; 9 bases are shared with TRBD1. Germline V lookup: CDR1 SNHLY, CDR2 FYNNEI. The V and J ends lost 4 bases and 4 bases, in that order; junction bases with no gene match: 4. The CDR3 covers 14 residues. For the CDR3, the DNA is TGTGCCAGCAGTGCTACAGGGGGCGGCTATGGCTACACCTTC. It codes for CASSATGGGYGYTF.

About this clone: The sample carries other DNA sequences with the same CDR3. The chain has TRBV7-9 and TRBJ2-7, with D unresolved. The CDR3 is 12 residues long. Trimming removed 1 base from V and 4 bases from J, with 5 bases in between. Germline loops: CDR1 SEHNR, CDR2 FQNEAQ (reference sequence). The CDR3 DNA sequence: TGTGCCAGCAGCTTAGGTGTATACGAGCAGTACTTC. Residues: CASSLGVYEQYF. Filled out from reference TRBV7-9 and TRBJ2-7, the complete variable domain reads DTGVSQNPRHKITKRGQNVTFRCDPISEHNRLYWYRQTLGQGPEFLTYFQNEAQLEKSRLLSDRFSAERPKGSFSTLEIQRTEQGDSAMYLCASSLGVYEQYFGPGTRLTVT.

CDR3 amino acids: CAIRDSNSPLHF. CDR3 nucleotide sequence: TGTGCCATCCGGGACAGTAATTCACCCCTCCACTTT. The chain is built from TRBV12-3 or TRBV12-4 and TRBJ1-6, with TRBD1 identical over 7 bases. Unmatched junction bases numbered 3, after V lost 10 bases and J lost 6 bases. The CDR3 spans 12 residues.

This clone was detected a few times. The chain couples TRBV2 to TRBJ2-3; 8 nucleotides match TRBD1. The CDR3 spans 14 residues. Trimming removed 7 bases from V and 4 bases from J; junction bases left unmatched: 7. The germline V gene has CDR1 SNHLY and CDR2 FYNNEI. CDR3 protein: CASKDRARADTQYF. DNA for the CDR3: TGTGCCAGCAAGGACAGGGCAAGGGCAGATACGCAGTATTTT.

The CDR3 reads CASSLAGVNNQPQHF. CDR3 coding DNA: TGTGCCAGCAGCTTAGCGGGGGTGAACAATCAGCCCCAGCATTTT. The J gene is TRBJ1-5, the V gene TRBV7-8; weak D call: TRBD1 (5 bases). The germline V gene has CDR1 SGHVS and CDR2 FQNEAQ. The CDR3 covers 15 residues. The V and J ends lost 0 bases and 3 bases respectively, with 9 bases between them.

This clone was counted a few times. The DNA for the CDR3 is TGTGCCAGCAGCCCAGGAGGGAATCAGCCCCAGCATTTT. Protein product: CASSPGGNQPQHF. The chain employs TRBV5-8 and TRBJ1-5; no reliable D call. Trimming left V 4 bases short and J 4 bases short, with 9 bases between. The germline gives CDR1 SGHTS, CDR2 YDEGEE. CDR3 length: 13 amino acids.

On this clone: A much larger clone lies a single base off, so this may be a read error. The chain combines TRBV12-3 or TRBV12-4 with TRBJ2-7; D is unresolved. V lost 1 base, J lost 4 bases, and 2 bases lay in between. The CDR3 sequence is 11 residues long. The CDR3 bases are TGTGCCAGCAGTTTAGGGTACGAGCAGTACTTC. This codes for CASSLGYEQYF.

DNA for the CDR3: TGTGCCAGCAGCTTGCCAGGGGGTCATGGCTACACCTTC. Its translation: CASSLPGGHGYTF. The chain has TRBV5-6 and TRBJ1-2, with 7 bases identical to TRBD1. Germline V gene sequence: CDR1 SGHDT, CDR2 YYEEEE. The CDR3 has 13 amino acids. Unmatched junction bases numbered 3, after V lost 1 base and J lost 6 bases.

The chain is built from TRBV12-3 or TRBV12-4 and TRBJ1-2; a possible D gene is TRBD1 (6 bases). Between the trimmed V and J ends, which lost 6 bases and 4 bases, there was a span of 12 bases. CDR3 length equals 13 residues. This CDR3 reads CASRRQAIYGYTF. DNA of the CDR3: TGTGCCAGCAGAAGACAGGCAATCTATGGCTACACCTTC.

This sequence joins TRBV18 and TRBJ1-1; 7 positions match TRBD1. This CDR3 contains 17 residues. The V and J ends lost 1 base and 1 base, in that order; junction bases with no gene match: 9. Germline lookup yields CDR1 KGHSH and CDR2 LQKENI. CDR3 sequence (DNA): TGTGCCAGCTCACCACAATCTCTGACAGGGAGGAACACTGAAGCTTTCTTT. Protein: CASSPQSLTGRNTEAFF.

The rearrangement joins TRBV19 to TRBJ2-1; 10 bases fit TRBD2. Germline V CDR1 and CDR2: LNHDA, SQIVND (reference sequence). This CDR3 is 14 amino acids long. Trimming cost V 4 bases and J 3 bases; bases outside gene matches: 0. CDR3 bases: TGTGCCAGTAGTACTAGCGGGGGCTACAATGAGCAGTTCTTC. It is translated as CASSTSGGYNEQFF.